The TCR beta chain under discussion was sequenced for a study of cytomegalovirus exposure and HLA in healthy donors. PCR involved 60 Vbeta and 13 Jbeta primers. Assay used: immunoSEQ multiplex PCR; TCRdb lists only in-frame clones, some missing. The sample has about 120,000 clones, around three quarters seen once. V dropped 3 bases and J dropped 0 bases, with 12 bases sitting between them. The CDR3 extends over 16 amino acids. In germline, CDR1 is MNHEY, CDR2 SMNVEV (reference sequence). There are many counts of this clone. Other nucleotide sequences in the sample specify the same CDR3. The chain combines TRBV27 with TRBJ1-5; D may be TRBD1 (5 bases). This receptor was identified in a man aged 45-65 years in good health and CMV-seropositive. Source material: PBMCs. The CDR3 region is CASSFGGTNSNQPQHF. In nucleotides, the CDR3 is TGTGCCAGCAGTTTTGGGGGGACTAATAGCAATCAGCCCCAGCATTTT.